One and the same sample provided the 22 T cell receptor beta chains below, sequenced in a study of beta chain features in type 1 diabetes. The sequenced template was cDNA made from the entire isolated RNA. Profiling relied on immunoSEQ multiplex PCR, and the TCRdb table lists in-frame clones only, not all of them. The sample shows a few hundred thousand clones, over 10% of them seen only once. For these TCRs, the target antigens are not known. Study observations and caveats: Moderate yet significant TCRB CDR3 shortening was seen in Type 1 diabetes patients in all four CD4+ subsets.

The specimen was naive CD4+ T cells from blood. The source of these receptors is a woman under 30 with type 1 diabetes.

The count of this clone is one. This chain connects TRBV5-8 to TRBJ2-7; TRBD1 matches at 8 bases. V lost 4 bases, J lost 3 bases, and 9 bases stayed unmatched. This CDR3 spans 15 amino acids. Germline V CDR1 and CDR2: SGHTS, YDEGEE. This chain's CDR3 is CASSPTATGVYEQYF. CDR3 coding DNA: TGTGCCAGCAGCCCGACCGCGACAGGGGTCTACGAGCAGTACTTC. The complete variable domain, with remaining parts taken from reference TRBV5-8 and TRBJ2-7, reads EAGVTQSPTHLIKTRGQQATLRCSPISGHTSVYWYQQALGLGLQFLLWYDEGEERNRGNFPPRFSGRQFPNYSSELNVNALELEDSALYLCASSPTATGVYEQYFGPGTRLTVT.

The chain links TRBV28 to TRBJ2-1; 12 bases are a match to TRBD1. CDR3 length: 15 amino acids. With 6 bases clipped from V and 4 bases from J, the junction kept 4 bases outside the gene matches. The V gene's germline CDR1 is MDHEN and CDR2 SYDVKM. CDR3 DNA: TGTGCCAGCAGGGGACAGGGGGCCGGGTACAATGAGCAGTTCTTC. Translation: CASRGQGAGYNEQFF.

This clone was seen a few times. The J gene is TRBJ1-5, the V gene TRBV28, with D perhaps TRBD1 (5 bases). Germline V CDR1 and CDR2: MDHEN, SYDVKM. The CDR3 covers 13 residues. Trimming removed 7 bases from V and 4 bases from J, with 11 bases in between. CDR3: CASIKEGNQPQHF. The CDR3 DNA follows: TGTGCCAGCATCAAGGAGGGGAATCAGCCCCAGCATTTT.

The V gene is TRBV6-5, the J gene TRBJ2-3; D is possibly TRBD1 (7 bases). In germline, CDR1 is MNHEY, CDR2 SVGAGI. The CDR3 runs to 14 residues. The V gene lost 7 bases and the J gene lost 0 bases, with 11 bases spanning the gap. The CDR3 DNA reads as TGTGCCAGCATTCCAGGGGGGAGCACAGATACGCAGTATTTT. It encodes CASIPGGSTDTQYF.

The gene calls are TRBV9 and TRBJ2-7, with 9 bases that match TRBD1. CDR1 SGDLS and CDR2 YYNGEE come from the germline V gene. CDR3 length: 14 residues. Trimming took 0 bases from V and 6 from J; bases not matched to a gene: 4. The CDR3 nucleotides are TGTGCCAGCAGCGTAGGACAGGGGGTCGGCGAGCAGTACTTC. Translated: CASSVGQGVGEQYF. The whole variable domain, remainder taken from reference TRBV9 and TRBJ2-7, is DSGVTQTPKHLITATGQRVTLRCSPRSGDLSVYWYQQSLDQGLQFLIQYYNGEERAKGNILERFSAQQFPDLHSELNLSSLELGDSALYFCASSVGQGVGEQYFGPGTRLTVT.

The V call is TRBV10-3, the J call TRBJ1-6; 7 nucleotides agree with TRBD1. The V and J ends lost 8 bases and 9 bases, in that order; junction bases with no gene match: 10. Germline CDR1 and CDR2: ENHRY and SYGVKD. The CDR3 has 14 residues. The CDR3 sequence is CAIGDREVGSPLHF. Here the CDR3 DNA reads TGTGCCATCGGCGACAGGGAGGTGGGTTCACCCCTCCACTTT.

CDR3 loop: CASSSTATTYGYTF. The CDR3 nucleotides read TGTGCCAGCAGCTCGACAGCTACTACCTATGGCTACACCTTC. The chain couples TRBV6-5 to TRBJ1-2, with a possible D match to TRBD1 (5 bases). This CDR3 comprises 14 residues. The germline CDR1 and CDR2 sequences are MNHEY and SVGAGI. V was pared by 6 bases and J by 4 bases, with 15 bases between.

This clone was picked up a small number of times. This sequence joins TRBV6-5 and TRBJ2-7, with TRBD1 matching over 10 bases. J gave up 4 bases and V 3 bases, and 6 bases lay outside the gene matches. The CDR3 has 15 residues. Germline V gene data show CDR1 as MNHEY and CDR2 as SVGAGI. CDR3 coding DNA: TGTGCCAGCAGTTATACTGGGACAGGGGCTTACGAGCAGTACTTC. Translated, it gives CASSYTGTGAYEQYF.

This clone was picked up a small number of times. DNA for the CDR3: TGTGCCAGTAGTCACAGAGGTTCGTTCGGGGGGGACTCCTACGAGCAGTACTTC. Translating it yields CASSHRGSFGGDSYEQYF. This chain joins TRBV19 and TRBJ2-7, with TRBD2 identical over 8 bases. Germline assignment: CDR1 LNHDA and CDR2 SQIVND (reference sequence). The junction had 15 bases not matched to a gene; V was cut back by 5 bases and J by 0 bases. The CDR3 length is 18 residues.

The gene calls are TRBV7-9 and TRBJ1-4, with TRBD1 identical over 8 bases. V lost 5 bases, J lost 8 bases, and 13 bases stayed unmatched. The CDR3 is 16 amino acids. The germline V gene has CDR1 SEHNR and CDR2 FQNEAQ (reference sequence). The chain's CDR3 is CASSVPAQGEREKLFF. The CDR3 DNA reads TGTGCCAGCAGCGTCCCTGCACAGGGGGAAAGGGAAAAACTGTTTTTT.

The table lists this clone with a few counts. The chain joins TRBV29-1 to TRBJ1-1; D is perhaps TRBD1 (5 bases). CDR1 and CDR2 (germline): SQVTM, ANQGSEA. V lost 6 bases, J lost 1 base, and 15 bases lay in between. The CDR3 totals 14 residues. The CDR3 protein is CSVAQQVANTEAFF. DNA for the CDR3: TGCAGCGTCGCACAACAGGTTGCGAACACTGAAGCTTTCTTT.

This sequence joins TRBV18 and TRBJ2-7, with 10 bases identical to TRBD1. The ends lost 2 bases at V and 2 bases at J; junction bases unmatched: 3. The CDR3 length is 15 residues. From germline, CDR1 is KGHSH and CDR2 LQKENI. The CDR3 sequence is CASSPLGQGAYEQYF. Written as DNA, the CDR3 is TGTGCCAGCTCACCATTAGGACAGGGGGCCTACGAGCAGTACTTC.

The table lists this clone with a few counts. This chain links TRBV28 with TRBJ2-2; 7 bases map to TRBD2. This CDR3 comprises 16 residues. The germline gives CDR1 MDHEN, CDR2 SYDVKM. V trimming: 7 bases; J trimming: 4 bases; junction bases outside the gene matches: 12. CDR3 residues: CASMPGGTIGTGELFF. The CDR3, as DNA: TGTGCCAGCATGCCCGGGGGGACGATCGGCACCGGGGAGCTGTTTTTT.

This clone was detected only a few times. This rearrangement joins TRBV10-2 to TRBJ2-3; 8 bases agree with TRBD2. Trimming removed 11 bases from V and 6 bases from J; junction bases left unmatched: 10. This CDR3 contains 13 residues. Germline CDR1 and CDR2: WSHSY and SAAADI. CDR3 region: CASTGTRTDTQYF. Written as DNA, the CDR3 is TGCGCCTCCACCGGGACTAGGACCGATACGCAGTATTTT.

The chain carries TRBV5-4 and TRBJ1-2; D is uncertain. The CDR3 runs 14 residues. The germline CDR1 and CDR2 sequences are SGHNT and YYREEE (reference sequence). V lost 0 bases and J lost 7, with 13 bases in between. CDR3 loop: CASSLEARASGYTF. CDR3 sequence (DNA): TGTGCCAGCAGCTTGGAGGCGAGAGCGAGTGGCTACACCTTC.

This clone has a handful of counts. CDR3: CASSQRLAQETQYF. CDR3 nucleotides: TGCGCCAGCAGCCAACGACTAGCCCAAGAGACCCAGTACTTC. This chain connects TRBV4-3 to TRBJ2-5; the match to TRBD2 covers 7 bases. Germline V CDR1 and CDR2: LGHNA, YSLEER. Germline trimming cut 2 bases from V and 1 base from J; bases unmatched to any gene: 1. The CDR3 is 14 residues long.

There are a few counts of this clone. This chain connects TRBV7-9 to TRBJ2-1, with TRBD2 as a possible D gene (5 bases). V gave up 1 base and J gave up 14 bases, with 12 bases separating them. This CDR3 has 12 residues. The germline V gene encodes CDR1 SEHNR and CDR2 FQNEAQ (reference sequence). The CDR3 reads CASSLVETGKFF. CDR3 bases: TGTGCCAGCAGCTTAGTGGAGACGGGAAAGTTCTTC.

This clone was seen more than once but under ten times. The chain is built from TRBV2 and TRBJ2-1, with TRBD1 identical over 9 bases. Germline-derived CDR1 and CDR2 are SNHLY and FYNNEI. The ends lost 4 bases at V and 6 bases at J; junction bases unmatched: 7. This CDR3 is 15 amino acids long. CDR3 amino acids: CASSVRDRAANEQFF. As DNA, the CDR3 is TGTGCCAGCAGTGTAAGGGACAGGGCGGCCAATGAGCAGTTCTTC. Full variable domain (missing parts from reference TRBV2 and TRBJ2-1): EPEVTQTPSHQVTQMGQEVILRCVPISNHLYFYWYRQILGQKVEFLVSFYNNEISEKSEIFDDQFSVERPDGSNFTLKIRSTKLEDSAMYFCASSVRDRAANEQFFGPGTRLTVL.

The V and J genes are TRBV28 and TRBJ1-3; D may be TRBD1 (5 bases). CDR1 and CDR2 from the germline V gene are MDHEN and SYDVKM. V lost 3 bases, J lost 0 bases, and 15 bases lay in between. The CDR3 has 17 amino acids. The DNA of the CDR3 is TGTGCCAGCAGTTTCCTAGGACAAGACAGCTCTGGAAACACCATATATTTT. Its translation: CASSFLGQDSSGNTIYF. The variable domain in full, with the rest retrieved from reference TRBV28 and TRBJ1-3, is DVKVTQSSRYLVKRTGEKVFLECVQDMDHENMFWYRQDPGLGLRLIYFSYDVKMKEKGDIPEGYSVSREKKERFSLILESASTNQTSMYLCASSFLGQDSSGNTIYFGEGSWLTVV.

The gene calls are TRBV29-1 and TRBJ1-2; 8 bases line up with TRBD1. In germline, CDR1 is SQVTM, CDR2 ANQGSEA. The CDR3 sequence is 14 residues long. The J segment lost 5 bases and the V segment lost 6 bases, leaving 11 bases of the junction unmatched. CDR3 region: CSVQAGQDVYGYTF. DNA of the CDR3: TGCAGCGTCCAGGCGGGACAGGATGTTTATGGCTACACCTTC.

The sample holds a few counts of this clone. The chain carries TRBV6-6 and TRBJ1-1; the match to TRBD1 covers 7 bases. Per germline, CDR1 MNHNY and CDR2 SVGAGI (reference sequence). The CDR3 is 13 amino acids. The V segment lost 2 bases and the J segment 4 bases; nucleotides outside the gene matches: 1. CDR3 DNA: TGTGCCAGCAGTTACCAGGGGGGCACTGAAGCTTTCTTT. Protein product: CASSYQGGTEAFF.

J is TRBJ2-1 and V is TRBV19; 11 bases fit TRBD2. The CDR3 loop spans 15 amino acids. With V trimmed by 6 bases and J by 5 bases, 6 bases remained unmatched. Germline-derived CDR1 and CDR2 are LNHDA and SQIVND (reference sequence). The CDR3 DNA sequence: TGTGCCAGTAGCGTTCCGGGACTAGCGGACAATGAGCAGTTCTTC. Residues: CASSVPGLADNEQFF.